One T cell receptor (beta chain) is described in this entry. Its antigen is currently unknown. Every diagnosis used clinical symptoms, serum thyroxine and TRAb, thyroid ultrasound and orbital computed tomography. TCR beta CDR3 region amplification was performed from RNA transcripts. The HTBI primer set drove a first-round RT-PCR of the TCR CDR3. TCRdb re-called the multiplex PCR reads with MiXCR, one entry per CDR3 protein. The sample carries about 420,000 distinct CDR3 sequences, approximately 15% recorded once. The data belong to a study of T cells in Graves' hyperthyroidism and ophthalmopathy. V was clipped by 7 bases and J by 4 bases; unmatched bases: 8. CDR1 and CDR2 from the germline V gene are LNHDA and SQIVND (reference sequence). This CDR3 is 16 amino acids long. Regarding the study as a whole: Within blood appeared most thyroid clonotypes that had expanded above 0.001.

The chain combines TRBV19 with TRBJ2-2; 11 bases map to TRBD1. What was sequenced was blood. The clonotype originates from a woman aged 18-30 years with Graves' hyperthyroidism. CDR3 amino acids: CASIPRGTGGTGELFF. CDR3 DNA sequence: TGTGCCAGTATCCCACGCGGGACAGGGGGCACCGGGGAGCTGTTTTTT.